Below are 13 T cell receptor beta chains sequenced from a single sample in a study of neurological immune-mediated disorders. TCRdb re-analysed the 5' RACE reads in MiXCR, keeping a single row per CDR3 protein. The repertoire holds around 130,000 distinct CDR3 sequences, 3% to 3.5% seen once, with around 1.4% in the top ten. The sample consisted of PBMCs. The receptor source for this set is a young woman with multiple sclerosis.

This clonotype was observed at least ten times. J is TRBJ2-7 and V is TRBV6-6; 7 nucleotides match TRBD1. Germline loops: CDR1 MNHNY, CDR2 SVGAGI (reference sequence). The CDR3 spans 11 residues. Here the CDR3 reads CATGVPYEQYF. In DNA form, the CDR3 reads TGTGCAACAGGGGTTCCCTACGAGCAGTACTTC.

This clonotype occurred many times. The genes are TRBV15 and TRBJ2-1; possible D gene TRBD1, 6 bases. Trimming cost V 5 bases and J 1 base, with 18 bases left between them. Germline CDR1 and CDR2: LNHNV and YYDKDF (reference sequence). The CDR3 is 17 amino acids. In DNA form, the CDR3 reads TGTGCCACCAGCCCAGACGAACAGGGCTGGTCCTACAATGAGCAGTTCTTC. Translated, it gives CATSPDEQGWSYNEQFF.

This clonotype was counted ten times or more. The chain joins TRBV20-1 to TRBJ2-7; 9 nucleotides agree with TRBD1. The CDR3 runs 13 residues. Per germline, CDR1 DFQATT and CDR2 SNEGSKA (reference sequence). The CDR3 DNA reads TGCAGCTTCCGGGACAGGGCCTCCTACGAGCAGTACTTC. This sequence encodes CSFRDRASYEQYF.

This clonotype was seen many times. The rearrangement joins TRBV5-1 to TRBJ2-1; the D gene is possibly TRBD2 (6 bases). CDR1 is SGHRS, CDR2 YFSETQ, per germline. Deletions cut 4 bases from V and 12 bases from J, with 23 bases between. The CDR3 consists of 15 residues. The CDR3 sequence: CASSARELAVSRQFF. The CDR3 DNA reads TGCGCCAGCAGCGCCCGGGAACTAGCAGTCTCAAGGCAGTTCTTC.

This clonotype has ten or more counts. The rearrangement links TRBV20-1 to TRBJ2-5; D possibly corresponds to TRBD2 (5 bases). Germline CDR1 is DFQATT and CDR2 is SNEGSKA (reference sequence). The CDR3 runs to 12 residues. Between the trimmed V and J ends, which lost 4 bases and 5 bases, there was a span of 11 bases. Here the CDR3 reads CSATTSTETQYF. CDR3 coding DNA: TGCAGTGCTACAACTAGTACCGAGACCCAGTACTTC.

This clonotype was seen at least ten times. The V call is TRBV20-1, the J call TRBJ2-7, with a weak D call TRBD2 (5 bases). The CDR3 loop spans 14 amino acids. Trimming pared 6 bases from V and 6 bases from J, leaving 21 bases between. CDR1 is DFQATT, CDR2 SNEGSKA, per germline (reference sequence). The CDR3 sequence: CSAAGRGSLIEQYF. CDR3 nucleotides: TGCAGTGCCGCCGGGCGAGGGAGCTTGATCGAGCAGTACTTC.

This clonotype was counted many times. V usage is TRBV20-1 and J usage is TRBJ1-1, with D possibly being TRBD1 (5 bases). Trimming took 0 bases from V and 8 from J, leaving 16 bases between them. The CDR3 extends over 14 amino acids. CDR1 DFQATT and CDR2 SNEGSKA come from the germline V gene (reference sequence). The CDR3 nucleotides read TGCAGTGCTAGAGATCGACTGGGGGGATGGGAAGCTTTCTTT. As protein: CSARDRLGGWEAFF.

This clonotype was seen ten or more times. This chain links TRBV7-2 with TRBJ2-5; 7 bases line up with TRBD1. The V gene end was trimmed by 5 bases and the J gene end by 3 bases; junction bases not matched to a gene: 9. The germline V gene has CDR1 SGHTA and CDR2 FQGNSA. The CDR3 consists of 15 residues. CDR3 loop: CASSATRTGKETQYF. In DNA, the CDR3 is TGTGCCAGCAGCGCTACACGGACAGGAAAAGAGACCCAGTACTTC.

This clonotype was seen at least ten times. The chain combines TRBV15 with TRBJ2-7; maybe TRBD2 (5 bases). This CDR3 region has 13 residues. V was cut by 3 bases and J by 6 bases, with 12 bases left in between. Germline V gene data show CDR1 as LNHNV and CDR2 as YYDKDF (reference sequence). The CDR3 bases are TGTGCCACCAGCAGGATAGCGAGCAGCGAGCAGTACTTC. Translating it yields CATSRIASSEQYF.

In this sample, this clonotype turned up many times. V usage is TRBV4-1 and J usage is TRBJ2-1; 9 bases map to TRBD1. Germline values: CDR1 MGHRA, CDR2 YSYEKL. The J segment lost 8 bases and the V segment lost 3 bases, leaving 5 bases of the junction unmatched. The CDR3 extends over 14 amino acids. The CDR3: CASSHATGGYEQFF. CDR3 DNA sequence: TGCGCCAGCAGCCACGCTACAGGGGGCTATGAGCAGTTCTTC.

Ten or more counts support this clonotype. V and J are TRBV12-3 or TRBV12-4 and TRBJ2-2; TRBD1 agrees at 9 bases. The CDR3 has 15 amino acids. Trimming took 6 bases from V and 7 from J; bases not matched to a gene: 9. This chain's CDR3 is CASSGGQGRDGELFF. The CDR3 DNA is TGTGCCAGCAGCGGTGGACAGGGGCGGGACGGGGAGCTGTTTTTT.

This clonotype appeared many times. The genes are TRBV11-2 and TRBJ2-2; D is unresolved. In germline, CDR1 is SGHAT, CDR2 FQNNGV. V lost 1 base and J 6 bases, leaving 12 bases between the germline ends. The CDR3 is 15 residues long. The CDR3 here is CASSLAIGKAGELFF. The CDR3 DNA is TGTGCCAGCAGCTTAGCGATAGGGAAGGCCGGGGAGCTGTTTTTT.

This clonotype was seen ten or more times. This rearrangement joins TRBV19 to TRBJ1-2; D unresolved. This CDR3 region has 12 residues. V was shortened by 6 bases and J by 6 bases, with 11 bases between the two germline ends. Germline CDR1 and CDR2: LNHDA and SQIVND (reference sequence). The CDR3 loop is CASRDRVHGYTF. The CDR3 region has the DNA TGTGCCAGTAGGGATAGGGTCCATGGCTACACCTTC.